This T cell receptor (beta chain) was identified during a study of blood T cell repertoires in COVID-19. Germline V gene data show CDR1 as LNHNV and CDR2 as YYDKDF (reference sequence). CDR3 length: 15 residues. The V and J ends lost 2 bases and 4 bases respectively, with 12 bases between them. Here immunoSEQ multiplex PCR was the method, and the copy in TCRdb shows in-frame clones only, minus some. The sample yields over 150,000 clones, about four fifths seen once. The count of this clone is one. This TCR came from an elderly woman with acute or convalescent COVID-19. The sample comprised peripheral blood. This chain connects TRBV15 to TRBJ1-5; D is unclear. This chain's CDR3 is CATSRRSAGNQPQHF. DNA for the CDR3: TGTGCCACCAGCAGACGCTCGGCGGGAAATCAGCCCCAGCATTTT.